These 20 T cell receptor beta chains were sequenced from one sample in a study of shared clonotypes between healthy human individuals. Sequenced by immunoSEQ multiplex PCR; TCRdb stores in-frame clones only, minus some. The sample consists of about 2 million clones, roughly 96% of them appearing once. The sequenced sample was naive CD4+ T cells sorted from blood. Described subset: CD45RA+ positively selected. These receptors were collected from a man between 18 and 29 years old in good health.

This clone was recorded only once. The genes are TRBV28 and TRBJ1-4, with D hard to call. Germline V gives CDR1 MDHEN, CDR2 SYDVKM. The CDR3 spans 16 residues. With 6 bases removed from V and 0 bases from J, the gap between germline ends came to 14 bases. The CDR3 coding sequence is TGTGCCAGCAGAGCACTAACACGGCCAACTAATGAAAAACTGTTTTTT. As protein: CASRALTRPTNEKLFF.

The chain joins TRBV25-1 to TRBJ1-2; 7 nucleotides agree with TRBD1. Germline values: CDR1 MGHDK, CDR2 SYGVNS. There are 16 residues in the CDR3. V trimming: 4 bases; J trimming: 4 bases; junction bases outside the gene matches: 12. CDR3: CASSALPPGQSYGYTF. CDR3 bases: TGTGCCAGCAGTGCCCTGCCCCCGGGACAGTCCTATGGCTACACCTTC.

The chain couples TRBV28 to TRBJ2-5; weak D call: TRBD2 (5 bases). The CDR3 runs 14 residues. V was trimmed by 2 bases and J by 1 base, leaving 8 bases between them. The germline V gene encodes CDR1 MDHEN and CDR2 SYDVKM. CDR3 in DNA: TGTGCCAGCAGTTTACCGGACTTCCAAGAGACCCAGTACTTC. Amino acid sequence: CASSLPDFQETQYF.

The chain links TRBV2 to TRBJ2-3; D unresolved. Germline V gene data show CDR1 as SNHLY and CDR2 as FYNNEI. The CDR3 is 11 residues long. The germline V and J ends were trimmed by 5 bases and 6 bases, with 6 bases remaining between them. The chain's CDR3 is CASSQLDTQYF. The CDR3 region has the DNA TGTGCCAGCAGTCAGTTGGATACGCAGTATTTT.

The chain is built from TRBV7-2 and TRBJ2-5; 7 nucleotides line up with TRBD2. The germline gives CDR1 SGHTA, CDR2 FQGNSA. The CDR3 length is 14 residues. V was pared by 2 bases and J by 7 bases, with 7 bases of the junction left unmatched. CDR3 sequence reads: CASSLRSGIGTQYF. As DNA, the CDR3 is TGTGCCAGCAGCTTAAGGAGCGGGATTGGGACCCAGTACTTC.

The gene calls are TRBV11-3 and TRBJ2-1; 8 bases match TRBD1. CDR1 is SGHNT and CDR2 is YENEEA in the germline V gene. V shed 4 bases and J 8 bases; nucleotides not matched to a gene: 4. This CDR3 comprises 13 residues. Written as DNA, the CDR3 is TGTGCCAGCAGCTCAGGGGGCGGGCATGAGCAGTTCTTC. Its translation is CASSSGGGHEQFF.

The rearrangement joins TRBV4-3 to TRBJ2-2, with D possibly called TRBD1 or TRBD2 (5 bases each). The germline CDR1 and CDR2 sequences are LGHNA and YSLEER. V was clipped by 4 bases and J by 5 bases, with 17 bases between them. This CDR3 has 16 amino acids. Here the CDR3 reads CASSPYGARGTGELFF. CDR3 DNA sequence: TGCGCCAGCAGCCCCTACGGGGCCCGGGGAACCGGGGAGCTGTTTTTT.

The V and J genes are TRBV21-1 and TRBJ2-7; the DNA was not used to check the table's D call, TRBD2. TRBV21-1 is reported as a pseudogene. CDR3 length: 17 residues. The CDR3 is CASSTNASGRDSYEQYF. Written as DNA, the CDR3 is TGTGCCAGCAGCACTAACGCAAGCGGGAGGGATTCCTACGAGCAGTACTTC.

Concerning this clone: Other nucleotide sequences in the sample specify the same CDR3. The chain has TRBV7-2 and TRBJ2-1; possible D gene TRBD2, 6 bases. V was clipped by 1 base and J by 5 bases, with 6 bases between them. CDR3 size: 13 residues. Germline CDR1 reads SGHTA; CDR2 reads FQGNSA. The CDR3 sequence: CASSLGTNNEQFF. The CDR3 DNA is TGTGCCAGCAGCTTAGGGACTAACAATGAGCAGTTCTTC.

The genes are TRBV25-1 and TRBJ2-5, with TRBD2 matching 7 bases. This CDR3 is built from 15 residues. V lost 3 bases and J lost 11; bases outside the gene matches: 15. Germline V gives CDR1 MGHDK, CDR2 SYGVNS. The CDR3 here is CASSDFQWTAGEQYF. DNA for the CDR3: TGTGCCAGCAGTGATTTTCAATGGACCGCGGGGGAGCAGTACTTC.

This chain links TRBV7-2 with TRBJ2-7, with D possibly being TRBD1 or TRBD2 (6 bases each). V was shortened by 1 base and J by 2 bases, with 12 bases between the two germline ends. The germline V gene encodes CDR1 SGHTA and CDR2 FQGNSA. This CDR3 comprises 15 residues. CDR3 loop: CASSLGNREAYEQYF. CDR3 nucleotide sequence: TGTGCCAGCAGCTTAGGCAACAGGGAGGCCTACGAGCAGTACTTC.

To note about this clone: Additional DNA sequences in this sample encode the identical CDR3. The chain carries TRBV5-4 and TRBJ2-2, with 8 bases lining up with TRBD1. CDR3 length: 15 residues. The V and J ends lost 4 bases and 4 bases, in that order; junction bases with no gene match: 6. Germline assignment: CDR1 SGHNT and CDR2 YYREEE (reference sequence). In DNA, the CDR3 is TGTGCCAGCAGCAGCGGACAGGGTGGCACCGGGGAGCTGTTTTTT. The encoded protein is CASSSGQGGTGELFF. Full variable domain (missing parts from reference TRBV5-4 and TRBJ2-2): ETGVTQSPTHLIKTRGQQVTLRCSSQSGHNTVSWYQQALGQGPQFIFQYYREEENGRGNFPPRFSGLQFPNYSSELNVNALELDDSALYLCASSSGQGGTGELFFGEGSRLTVL.

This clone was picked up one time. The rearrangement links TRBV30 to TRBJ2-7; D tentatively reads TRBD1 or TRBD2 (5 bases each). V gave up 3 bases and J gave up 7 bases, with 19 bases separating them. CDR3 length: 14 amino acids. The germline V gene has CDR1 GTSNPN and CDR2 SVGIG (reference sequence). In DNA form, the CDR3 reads TGTGCCTGGAGCTCCAACCAACCATGGGGGGAGCAGTACTTC. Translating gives CAWSSNQPWGEQYF. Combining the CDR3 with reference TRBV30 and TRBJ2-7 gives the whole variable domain SQTIHQWPATLVQPVGSPLSLECTVEGTSNPNLYWYRQAAGRGLQLLFYSVGIGQISSEVPQNLSASRPQDRQFILSSKKLLLSDSGFYLCAWSSNQPWGEQYFGPGTRLTVT.

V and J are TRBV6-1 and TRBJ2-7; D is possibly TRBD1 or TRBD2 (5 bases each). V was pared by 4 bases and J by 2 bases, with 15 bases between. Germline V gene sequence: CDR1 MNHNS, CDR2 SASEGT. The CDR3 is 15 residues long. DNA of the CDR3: TGTGCCAGCAGTGGAGGGGACCCCAACCCCTACGAGCAGTACTTC. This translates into CASSGGDPNPYEQYF.

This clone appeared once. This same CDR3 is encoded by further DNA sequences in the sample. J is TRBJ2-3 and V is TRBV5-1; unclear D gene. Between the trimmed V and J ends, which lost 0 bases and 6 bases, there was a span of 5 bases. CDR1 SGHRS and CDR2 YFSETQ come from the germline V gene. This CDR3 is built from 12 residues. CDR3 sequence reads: CASSLAGDTQYF. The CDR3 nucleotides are TGCGCCAGCAGCTTGGCCGGGGATACGCAGTATTTT.

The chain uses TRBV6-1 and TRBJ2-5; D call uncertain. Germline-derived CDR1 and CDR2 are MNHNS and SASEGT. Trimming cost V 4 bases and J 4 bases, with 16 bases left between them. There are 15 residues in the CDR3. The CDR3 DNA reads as TGTGCCAGCAGTGTCGAACCTTACCGGATAGAGACCCAGTACTTC. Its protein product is CASSVEPYRIETQYF.

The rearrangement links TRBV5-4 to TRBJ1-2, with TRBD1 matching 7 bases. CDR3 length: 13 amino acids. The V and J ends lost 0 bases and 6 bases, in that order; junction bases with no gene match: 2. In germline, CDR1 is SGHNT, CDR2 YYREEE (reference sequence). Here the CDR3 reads CASSLGTGHGYTF. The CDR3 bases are TGTGCCAGCAGCTTGGGGACAGGACATGGCTACACCTTC.

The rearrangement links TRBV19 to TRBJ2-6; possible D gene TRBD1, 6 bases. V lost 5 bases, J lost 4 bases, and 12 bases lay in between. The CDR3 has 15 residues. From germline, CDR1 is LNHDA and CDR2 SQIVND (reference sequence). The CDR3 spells CASSVTGTGANVLTF. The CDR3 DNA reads TGTGCCAGTAGTGTCACAGGGACCGGGGCCAACGTCCTGACTTTC.

CDR3 loop: CASSLSQGVYEQYF. The CDR3 DNA reads TGTGCCAGCTCACTGAGCCAGGGGGTTTACGAGCAGTACTTC. The genes are TRBV18 and TRBJ2-7; 7 bases line up with TRBD1. Germline CDR1 KGHSH, CDR2 LQKENI. The CDR3 is 14 residues long. V trimming: 4 bases; J trimming: 4 bases; junction bases outside the gene matches: 7.

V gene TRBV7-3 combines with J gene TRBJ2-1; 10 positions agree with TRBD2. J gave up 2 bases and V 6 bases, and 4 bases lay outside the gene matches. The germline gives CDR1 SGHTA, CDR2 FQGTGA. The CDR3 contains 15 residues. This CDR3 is CASSQTSGTYNEQFF. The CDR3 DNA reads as TGTGCCAGCAGTCAAACTAGCGGGACCTACAATGAGCAGTTCTTC.